This is a list of T cell receptor beta chains from one sample in a study of cytotoxic CD8 clonotypes in ibrutinib-treated CLL. Sequencing was performed with immunoSEQ multiplex PCR; in TCRdb, only in-frame clones are kept and a portion is missing. This table holds 60,000 to 65,000 clones, approximately 57% found once. The sample was PBMCs, taken after 12 months of ibrutinib treatment. The receptor set was obtained from a human donor with chronic lymphocytic leukemia. Each CDR3 is given with its conserved first and last residue. Each record gives: CDR3 length, V gene, CDR3 protein.

16 | TRBV10-3 | CAISTTTTGGGYEQYF
14 | TRBV6-5 | CASRPSGGYNEQFF
16 | TRBV5-4 | CASSPGDRGGTGELFF
16 | TRBV4-1 | CASSQPQLAHTDTQYF
15 | TRBV6-1 | CASSTRDRVIETQYF
15 | TRBV28 | CASSLSGPGSYEQYF
13 | TRBV5-1 | CASSLATDHEAFF
17 | TRBV7-9 | CASSSTALAGGRVEQFF
12 | TRBV2 | CAGGVNVYEQFF
17 | TRBV5-1 | CASSLTGTWGSTDTQYF
15 | TRBV14 | CASRTSGGPYNEQFF
12 | TRBV9 | CASSRSTGELFF
14 | TRBV6-5 | CASRGGPGSYEQYF
11 | TRBV5-6 | CYRALSGEQYF
13 | TRBV6-5 | CASSDLRNQPQHF
13 | TRBV7-7 | CASSLTSGSEQYF
14 | TRBV29-1 | CSVEDPATYNEQFF
11 | TRBV6-5 | CASSTPGLRFF
17 | TRBV13 | CASSSRTDASLNEKLFF
13 | TRBV6-5 | CASKMDRHTKQFF
13 | TRBV6-1 | CASRWDSNSPLHF
13 | TRBV18 | CASSTGVRTEAFF
13 | TRBV27 | CASQRGGNQPQHF
14 | TRBV10-3 | CAIRTGTANTEAFF
13 | TRBV9 | CASSSSFNTEAFF
18 | TRBV9 | CASSVPRASPVNTGELFF
14 | TRBV14 | CASSPMDVRYEQYF
17 | TRBV5-6 | CASSLGSGGRTRETQYF
16 | TRBV7-9 | CASSGKGRGLGTEAFF
14 | TRBV6-1 | CASRLGTFNQPQHF
14 | TRBV9 | CASTPGLPQETQYF
13 | TRBV6-1 | CASGLGGNQPQHF
16 | TRBV5-4 | CASSALAGASTDTQYF
15 | TRBV11-2 | CASSPRQGREETQYF
15 | TRBV7-2 | CASSLRGAKGGELFF
14 | TRBV19 | CASRKWDRGYGYTF
17 | TRBV4-1 | CASSQVSGGRASYEQYF
15 | TRBV19 | CASSIRLWGADTQYF
17 | TRBV25-1 | CASSELGTGVGNTEAFF
12 | TRBV7-9 | CASGDSSYEQYF
15 | TRBV7-2 | CASSSVSGHYNEQFF
13 | TRBV10-3 | CASSALRGREAFF
13 | TRBV28 | CASRPYNGYEQYF
11 | TRBV10-1 | CAIPGGETQYF
12 | TRBV6-1 | CAITEVGNTIYF
12 | TRBV29-1 | CSVEEGSYEQYF
14 | TRBV28 | CASSLFNSGNTIYF
15 | TRBV4-2 | CASSQGAGAPYEQYF
17 | TRBV5-4 | CASSLGGPRVAKNIQYF
15 | TRBV9 | CASSVEAGGRNEQFF
13 | TRBV11-2 | CASSPRSNTEAFF
14 | TRBV6-5 | CASSYGGSGETQYF
15 | TRBV5-1 | CASSGGTGRRTEAFF
17 | TRBV7-9 | CASSLGGTSGITDTQYF
14 | TRBV19 | CASSWQGHTGELFF
14 | TRBV11-3 | CASSLGTSVNEQFF
15 | TRBV5-1 | CASSWTAGYGNEQFF
17 | TRBV2 | CASRPRLEWKAKNIQYF